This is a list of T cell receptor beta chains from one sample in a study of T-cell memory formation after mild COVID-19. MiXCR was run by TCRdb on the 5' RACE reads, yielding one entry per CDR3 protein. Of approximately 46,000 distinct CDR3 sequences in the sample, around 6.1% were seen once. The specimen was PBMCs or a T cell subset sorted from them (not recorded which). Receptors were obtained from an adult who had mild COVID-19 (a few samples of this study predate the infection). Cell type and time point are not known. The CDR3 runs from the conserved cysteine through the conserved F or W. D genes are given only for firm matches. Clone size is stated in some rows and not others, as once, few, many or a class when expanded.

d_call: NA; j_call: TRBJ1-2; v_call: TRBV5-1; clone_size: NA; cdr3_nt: TGCGCCAGCGGAGAGCCCCCCATCCGGGGCTACACCTTC; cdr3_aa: CASGEPPIRGYTF
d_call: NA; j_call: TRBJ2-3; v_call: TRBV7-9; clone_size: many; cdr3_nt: TGTGCCAGCAGAAGGGACCCCCTCCACACAGATACGCAGTATTTT; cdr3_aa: CASRRDPLHTDTQYF
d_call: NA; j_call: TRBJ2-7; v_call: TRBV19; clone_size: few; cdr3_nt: TGTGCCAGTAGTATTGCGATTTCGGAGACGGCCACCTACGAGCAGTACTTC; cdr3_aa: CASSIAISETATYEQYF
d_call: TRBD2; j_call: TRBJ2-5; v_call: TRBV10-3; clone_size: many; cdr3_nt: TGTGCCATCAGTGCTAGCGGAGAGACCCAGTACTTC; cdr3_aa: CAISASGETQYF
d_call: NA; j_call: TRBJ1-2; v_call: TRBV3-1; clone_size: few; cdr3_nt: TGTGCCAGCAGCCAAGTTGGGGGGCATAATGGCTACACCTTC; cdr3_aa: CASSQVGGHNGYTF
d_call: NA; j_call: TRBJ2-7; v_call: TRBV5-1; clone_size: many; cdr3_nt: TGCGCCAGCAGCTTGGCCGCCAGCCCGAGCTCCTACGAGCAGTACTTC; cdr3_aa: CASSLAASPSSYEQYF
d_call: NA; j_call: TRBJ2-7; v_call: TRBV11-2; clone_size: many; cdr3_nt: TGTGCCAGCAGCTTAGCAGCTGGACACTACGAGCAGTACTTC; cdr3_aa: CASSLAAGHYEQYF
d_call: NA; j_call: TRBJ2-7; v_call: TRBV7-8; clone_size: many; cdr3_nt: TGTGCCAGCGGCGGGACTTTCTACGAGCAGTACTTC; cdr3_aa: CASGGTFYEQYF
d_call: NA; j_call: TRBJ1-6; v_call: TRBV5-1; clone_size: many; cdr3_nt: TGCGCCAGCAGCTTGGATGGATCTGACAATAATTCACCCCTCCACTTT; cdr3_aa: CASSLDGSDNNSPLHF
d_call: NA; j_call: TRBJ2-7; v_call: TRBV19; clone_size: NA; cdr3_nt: TGTGCCAGTAGTATGGCGGCAGGACTTAGCTCCTACGAGCAGTACTTC; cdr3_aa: CASSMAAGLSSYEQYF
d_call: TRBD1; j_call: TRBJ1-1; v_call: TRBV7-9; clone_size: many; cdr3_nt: TGTGCCAGCAGCACTGAGACGTGGCAGGGGGCATCAGCTTTCTTT; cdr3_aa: CASSTETWQGASAFF
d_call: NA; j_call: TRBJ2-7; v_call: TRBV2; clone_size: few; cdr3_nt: TGTGCCAGCACTACAGGGTTTTCCTACGAGCAGTACTTC; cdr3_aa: CASTTGFSYEQYF
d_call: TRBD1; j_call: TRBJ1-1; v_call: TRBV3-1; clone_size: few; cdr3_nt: TGTGCCAGCAGCCCAACAGGGGACAGGGACGCTGAAGCTTTCTTT; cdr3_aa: CASSPTGDRDAEAFF
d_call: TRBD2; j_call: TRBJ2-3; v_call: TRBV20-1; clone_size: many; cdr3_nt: TGCAGTGCTAGAGAAATAGCGGGATTCGGGTTAGATACGCAGTATTTT; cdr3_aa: CSAREIAGFGLDTQYF
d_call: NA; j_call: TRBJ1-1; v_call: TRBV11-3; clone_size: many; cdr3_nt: TGTGCCAGCAGCTTAGAGCTCTTGAACACTGAAGCTTTCTTT; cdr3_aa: CASSLELLNTEAFF
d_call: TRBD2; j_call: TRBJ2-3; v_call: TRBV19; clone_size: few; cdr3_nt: TGTGCCAGTAGTATCGGGTTTCTTAGCGGGGCCCGCCTCACAGATACGCAGTATTTT; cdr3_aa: CASSIGFLSGARLTDTQYF
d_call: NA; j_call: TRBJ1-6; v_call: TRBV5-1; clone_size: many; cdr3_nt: TGCGCCAGCAGCTTGGACAAGCCACCCCTCCACTTT; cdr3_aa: CASSLDKPPLHF
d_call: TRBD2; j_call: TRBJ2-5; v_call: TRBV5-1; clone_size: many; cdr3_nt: TGCGCCAGCAGCCCGGGACTAGCAGTGGATTGGGAGACCCAGTACTTC; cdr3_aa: CASSPGLAVDWETQYF
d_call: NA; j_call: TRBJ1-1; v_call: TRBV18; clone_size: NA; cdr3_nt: TGTGCCAGCTCACCAGGCAGCTTGAACACTGAAGCTTTCTTT; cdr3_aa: CASSPGSLNTEAFF
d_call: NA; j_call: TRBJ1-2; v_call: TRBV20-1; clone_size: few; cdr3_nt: TGCAGTGCCACTACCTGGGGGGGGGCAGGTGGCTACACCTTC; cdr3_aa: CSATTWGGAGGYTF
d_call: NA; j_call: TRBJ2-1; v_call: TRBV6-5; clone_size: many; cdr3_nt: TGTGCCAGCAGTTACTCGGGGGCCTCCTACAATGAGCAGTTCTTC; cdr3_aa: CASSYSGASYNEQFF
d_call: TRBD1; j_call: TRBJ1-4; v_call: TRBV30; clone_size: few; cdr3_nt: TGTGCCTGGAGATTGACAGGGGGCGTTGAAAAACTGTTTTTT; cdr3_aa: CAWRLTGGVEKLFF
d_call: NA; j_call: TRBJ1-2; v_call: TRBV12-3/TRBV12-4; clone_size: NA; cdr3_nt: TGTGCCAGCAGTTTATCTCCCGGGGTGAGCTATGGCTACACCTTC; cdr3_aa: CASSLSPGVSYGYTF
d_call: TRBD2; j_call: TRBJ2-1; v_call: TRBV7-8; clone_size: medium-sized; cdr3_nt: TGTGCCAGCAGCCGGACTAGCGGGAATTCCTACAATGAGCAGTTCTTC; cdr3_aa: CASSRTSGNSYNEQFF
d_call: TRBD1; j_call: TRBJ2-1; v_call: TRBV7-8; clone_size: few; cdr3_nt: TGTGCCAGCAGCTCCCGGGACAGGAACCCGTACAATGAGCAGTTCTTC; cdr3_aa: CASSSRDRNPYNEQFF
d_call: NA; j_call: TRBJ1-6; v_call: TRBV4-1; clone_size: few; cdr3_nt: TGCGCCAGCAGCCAAGGGTTGTATGGTACGGGGACCAATTCACCCCTCCACTTT; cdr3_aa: CASSQGLYGTGTNSPLHF
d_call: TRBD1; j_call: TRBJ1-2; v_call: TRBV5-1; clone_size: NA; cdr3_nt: TGCGCCACCACCCCGGGACAGGGCAACTATGGCTACACCTTC; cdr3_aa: CATTPGQGNYGYTF
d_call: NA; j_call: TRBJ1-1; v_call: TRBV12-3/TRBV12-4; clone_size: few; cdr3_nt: TGTGCCAGCAGTTTGAATTTCATGAACACTGAAGCTTTCTTT; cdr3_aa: CASSLNFMNTEAFF
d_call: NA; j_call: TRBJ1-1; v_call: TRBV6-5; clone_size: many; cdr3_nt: TGTGCCAGCAGTTTCGGGGGGACTGAAGCTTTCTTT; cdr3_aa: CASSFGGTEAFF
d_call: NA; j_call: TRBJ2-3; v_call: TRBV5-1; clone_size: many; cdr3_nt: TGCGCCAGCAGCTTGGAGGCGTATACGCAGTATTTT; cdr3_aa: CASSLEAYTQYF
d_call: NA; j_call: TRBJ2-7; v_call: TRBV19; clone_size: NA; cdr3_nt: TGTGCCAGTATGAGGGTAAGCGGATCATACTACGAGCAGTACTTC; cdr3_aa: CASMRVSGSYYEQYF
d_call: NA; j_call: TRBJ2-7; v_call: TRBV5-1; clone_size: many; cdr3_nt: TGCGCCAGCAGCTTTACCGGGAACTACGAGCAGTACTTC; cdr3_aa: CASSFTGNYEQYF
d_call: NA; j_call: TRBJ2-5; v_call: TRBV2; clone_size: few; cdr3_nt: TGTGCCAGCAGTAGTGGGGGGAGGCAAGAGACCCAGTACTTC; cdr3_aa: CASSSGGRQETQYF
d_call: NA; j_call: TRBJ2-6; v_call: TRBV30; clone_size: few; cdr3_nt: TGTGCCTGGAGTGTAAGTAGGGACACTTACTCTGGGGCCAACGTCCTGACTTTC; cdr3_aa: CAWSVSRDTYSGANVLTF
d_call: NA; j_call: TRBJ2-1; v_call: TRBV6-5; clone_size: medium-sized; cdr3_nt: TGTGCCAGCAGGAACGCGGACGGCTTCTACAATGAGCAGTTCTTC; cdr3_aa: CASRNADGFYNEQFF
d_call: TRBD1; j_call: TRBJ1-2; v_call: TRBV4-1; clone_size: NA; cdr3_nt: TGCGCCAGCAGCCAAGTTCAGGGGGCGCAAGGCTACACCTTC; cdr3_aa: CASSQVQGAQGYTF
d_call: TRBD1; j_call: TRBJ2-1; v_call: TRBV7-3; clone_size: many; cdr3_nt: TGTGCCAGCAGCTCTTCAGGGGGCGGCTCCTACAATGAGCAGTTCTTC; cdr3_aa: CASSSSGGGSYNEQFF
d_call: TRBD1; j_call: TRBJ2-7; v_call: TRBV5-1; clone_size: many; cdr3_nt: TGCGCCAGCAGCTACCGGACAGGATCCTACGAGCAGTACTTC; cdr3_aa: CASSYRTGSYEQYF
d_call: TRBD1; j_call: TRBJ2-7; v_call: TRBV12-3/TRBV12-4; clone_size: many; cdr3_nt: TGTGCCAGCAGTTTCGGGGACAGTATCTACGAGCAGTACTTC; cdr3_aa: CASSFGDSIYEQYF
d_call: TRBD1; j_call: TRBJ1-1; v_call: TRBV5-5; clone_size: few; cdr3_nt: TGTGCCAGCAGCCGCACAACAGGGGCTGAAGCTTTCTTT; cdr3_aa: CASSRTTGAEAFF
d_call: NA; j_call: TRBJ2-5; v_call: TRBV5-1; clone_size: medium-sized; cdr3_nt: TGCGCCAGCAGCTCCGGGCAGGGGAGAGAGACCCAGTACTTC; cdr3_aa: CASSSGQGRETQYF
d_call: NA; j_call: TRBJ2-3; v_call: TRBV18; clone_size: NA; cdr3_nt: TGTGCCAGCTCACCACCGGGGGCCGGCACAGATACGCAGTATTTT; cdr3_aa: CASSPPGAGTDTQYF
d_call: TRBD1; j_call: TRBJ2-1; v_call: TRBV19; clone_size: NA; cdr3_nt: TGTGCCAGCAACCCGACAGGGGGGGATGAGCAGTTCTTC; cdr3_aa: CASNPTGGDEQFF
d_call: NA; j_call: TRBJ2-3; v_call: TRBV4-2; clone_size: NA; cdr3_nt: TGTGCCAGCAGCGTAGGAAGGGGGAGTGGAGATACGCAGTATTTT; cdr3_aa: CASSVGRGSGDTQYF
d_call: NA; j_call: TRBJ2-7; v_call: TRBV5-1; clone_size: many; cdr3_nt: TGCGCCAGCAGCTTGGACTGGGGGGACGAGCAGTACTTC; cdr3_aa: CASSLDWGDEQYF
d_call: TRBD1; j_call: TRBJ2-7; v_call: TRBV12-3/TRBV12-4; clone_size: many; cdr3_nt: TGTGCCAGCAGCCCGTCCGGGACAGGGGTCTACGAGCAGTACTTC; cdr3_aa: CASSPSGTGVYEQYF
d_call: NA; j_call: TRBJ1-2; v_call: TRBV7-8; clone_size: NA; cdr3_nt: TGTGCCAGCAGCTTCGACACCGGGGGGGGCTACACCTTC; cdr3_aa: CASSFDTGGGYTF
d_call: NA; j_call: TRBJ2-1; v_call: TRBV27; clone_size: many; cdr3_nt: TGTGCCAGCAGTTACTTGCCTATAGGCACCAATGAGCAGTTCTTC; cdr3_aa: CASSYLPIGTNEQFF
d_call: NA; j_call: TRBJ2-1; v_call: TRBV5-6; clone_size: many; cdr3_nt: TGTGCCAGCAGCTTGGTCTGGGGGCGCTACAATGAGCAGTTCTTC; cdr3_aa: CASSLVWGRYNEQFF
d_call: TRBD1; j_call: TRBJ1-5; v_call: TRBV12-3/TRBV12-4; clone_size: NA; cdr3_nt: TGTGCCAGCAGTCTAGTCAAGGGGGCTGGTCAGCCCCAGCATTTT; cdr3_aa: CASSLVKGAGQPQHF
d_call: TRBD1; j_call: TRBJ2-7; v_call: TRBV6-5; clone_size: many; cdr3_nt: TGTGCCAGCAGTTACTCCGCCGGGACAGGGCTGGGTGGGGTGAACTTC; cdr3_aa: CASSYSAGTGLGGVNF
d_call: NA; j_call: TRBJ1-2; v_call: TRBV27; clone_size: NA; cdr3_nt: TGTGCCAGCAGTAGGACGGGAACCTTAGTCGATGGCTACACCTTC; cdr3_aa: CASSRTGTLVDGYTF
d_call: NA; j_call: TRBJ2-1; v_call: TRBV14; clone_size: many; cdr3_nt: TGTGCCAGCAGCCAGCAAATTGGAACTGGATGGGGTGAGCAGTTCTTC; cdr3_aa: CASSQQIGTGWGEQFF
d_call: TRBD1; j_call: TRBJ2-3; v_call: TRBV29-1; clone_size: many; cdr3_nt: TGCAGCGTCGGGGACAGGGACACGCAGTATTTT; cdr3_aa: CSVGDRDTQYF